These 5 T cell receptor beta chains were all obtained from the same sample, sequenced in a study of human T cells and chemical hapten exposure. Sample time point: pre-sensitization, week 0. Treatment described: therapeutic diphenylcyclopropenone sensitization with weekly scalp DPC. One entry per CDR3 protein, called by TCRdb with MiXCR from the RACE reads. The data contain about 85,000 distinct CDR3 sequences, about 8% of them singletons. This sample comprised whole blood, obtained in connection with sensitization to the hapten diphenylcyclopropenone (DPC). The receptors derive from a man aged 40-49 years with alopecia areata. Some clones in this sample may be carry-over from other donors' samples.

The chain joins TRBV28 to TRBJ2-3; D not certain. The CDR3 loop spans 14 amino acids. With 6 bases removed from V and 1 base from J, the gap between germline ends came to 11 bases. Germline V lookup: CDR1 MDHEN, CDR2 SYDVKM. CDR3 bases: TGTGCCAGCAGGTCGGGCCACGGCACAGATACGCAGTATTTT. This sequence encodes CASRSGHGTDTQYF.

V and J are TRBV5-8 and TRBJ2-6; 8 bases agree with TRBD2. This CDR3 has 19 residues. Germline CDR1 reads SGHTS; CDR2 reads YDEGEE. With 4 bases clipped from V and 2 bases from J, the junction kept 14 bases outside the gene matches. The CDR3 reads CASSGDLFGGAAGANVLTF. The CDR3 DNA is TGTGCCAGCAGCGGGGATTTGTTCGGGGGGGCCGCTGGGGCCAACGTCCTGACTTTC.

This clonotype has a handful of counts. CDR3 region: CASRDRGMRQPQHF. CDR3 sequence (DNA): TGTGCCAGCAGAGACAGGGGGATGAGGCAGCCCCAGCATTTT. The chain couples TRBV28 to TRBJ1-5; 9 nucleotides match TRBD1. V trimming: 6 bases; J trimming: 7 bases; junction bases outside the gene matches: 7. Germline CDR1 MDHEN, CDR2 SYDVKM. This CDR3 has 14 amino acids.

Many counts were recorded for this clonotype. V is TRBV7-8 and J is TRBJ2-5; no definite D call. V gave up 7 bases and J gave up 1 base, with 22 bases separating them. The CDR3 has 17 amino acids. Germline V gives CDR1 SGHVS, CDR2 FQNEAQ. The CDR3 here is CASIPRRVLGPQETQYF. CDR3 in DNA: TGTGCCAGCATTCCACGAAGGGTGCTCGGGCCCCAAGAGACCCAGTACTTC. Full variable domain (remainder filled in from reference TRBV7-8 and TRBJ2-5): GAGVSQSPRYKVAKRGQDVALRCDPISGHVSLFWYQQALGQGPEFLTYFQNEAQLDKSGLPSDRFFAERPEGSVSTLKIQRTQQEDSAVYLCASIPRRVLGPQETQYFGPGTRLLVL.

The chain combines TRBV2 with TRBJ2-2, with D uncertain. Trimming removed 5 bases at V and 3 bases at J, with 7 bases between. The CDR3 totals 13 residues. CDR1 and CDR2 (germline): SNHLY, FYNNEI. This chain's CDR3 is CASSLWYTGELFF. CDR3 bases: TGTGCCAGCAGTCTTTGGTACACCGGGGAGCTGTTTTTT.